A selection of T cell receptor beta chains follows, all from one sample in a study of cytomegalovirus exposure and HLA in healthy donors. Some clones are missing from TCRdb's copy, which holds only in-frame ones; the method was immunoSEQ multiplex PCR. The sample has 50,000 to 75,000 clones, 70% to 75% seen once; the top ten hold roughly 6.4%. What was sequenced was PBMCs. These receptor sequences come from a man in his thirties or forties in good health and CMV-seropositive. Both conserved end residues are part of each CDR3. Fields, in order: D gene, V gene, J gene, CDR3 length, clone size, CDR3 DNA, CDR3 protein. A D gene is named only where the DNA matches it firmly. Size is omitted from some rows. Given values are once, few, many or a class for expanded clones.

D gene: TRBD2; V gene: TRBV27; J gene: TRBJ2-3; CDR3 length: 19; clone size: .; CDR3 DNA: TGTGCCAGCAGTTCCTTTTCCCCCTGGGGCGGGGGGGGCACAGATACGCAGTATTTT; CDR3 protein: CASSSFSPWGGGGTDTQYF
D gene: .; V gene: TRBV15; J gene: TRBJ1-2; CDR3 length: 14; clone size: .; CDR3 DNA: TGTGCCACCAGCAGAGAACAGGGCTCCTATGGCTACACCTTC; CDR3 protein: CATSREQGSYGYTF
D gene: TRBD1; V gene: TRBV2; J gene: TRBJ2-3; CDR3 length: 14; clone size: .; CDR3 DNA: TGTGCCAGCCCTTTAGGACAGGGCACAGATACGCAGTATTTT; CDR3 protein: CASPLGQGTDTQYF
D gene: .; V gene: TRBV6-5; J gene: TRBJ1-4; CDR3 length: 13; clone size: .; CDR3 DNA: TGTGCCAGCAGCCGGGACATCGGGGAAAAACTGTTTTTT; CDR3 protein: CASSRDIGEKLFF
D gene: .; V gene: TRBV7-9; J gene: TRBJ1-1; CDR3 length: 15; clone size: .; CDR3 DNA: TGTGCCAGCAGCTTAGTCGGGGGAGTGAACACTGAAGCTTTCTTT; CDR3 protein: CASSLVGGVNTEAFF
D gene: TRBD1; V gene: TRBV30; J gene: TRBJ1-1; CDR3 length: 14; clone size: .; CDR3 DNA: TGTGCCTGGGTCCGGGGGACAGCGAACACTGAAGCTTTCTTT; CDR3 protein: CAWVRGTANTEAFF
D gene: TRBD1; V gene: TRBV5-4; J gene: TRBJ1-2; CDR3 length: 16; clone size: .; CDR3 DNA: TGTGCCAGCAGCTCCGGGACAGGTCCCTCGGGCTATGGCTACACCTTC; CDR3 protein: CASSSGTGPSGYGYTF
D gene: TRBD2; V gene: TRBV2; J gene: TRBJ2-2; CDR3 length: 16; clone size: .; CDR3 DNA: TGTGCCAGCAGAAAAACCCCGGGAGGGGACACCGGGGAGCTGTTTTTT; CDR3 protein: CASRKTPGGDTGELFF
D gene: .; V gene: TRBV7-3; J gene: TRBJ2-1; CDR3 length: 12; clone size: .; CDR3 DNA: TGTGCCAGCAAGAGCTCCTACAATGAGCAGTTCTTC; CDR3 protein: CASKSSYNEQFF
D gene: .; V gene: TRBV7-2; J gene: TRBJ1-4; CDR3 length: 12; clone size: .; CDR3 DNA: TGTGCCAGCAGCTTAGCTGGGCAGATCCTGTTTTTT; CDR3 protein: CASSLAGQILFF
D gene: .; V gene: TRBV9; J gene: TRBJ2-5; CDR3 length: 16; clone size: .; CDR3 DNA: TGTGCCAGCAGCGTGGATTACGGGGAGGGGGGAGAGACCCAGTACTTC; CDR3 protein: CASSVDYGEGGETQYF
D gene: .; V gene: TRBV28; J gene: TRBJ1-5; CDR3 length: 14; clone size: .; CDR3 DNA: TGTGCCAGCACCCGTCCGGGAGGCAATCAGCCCCAGCATTTT; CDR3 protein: CASTRPGGNQPQHF
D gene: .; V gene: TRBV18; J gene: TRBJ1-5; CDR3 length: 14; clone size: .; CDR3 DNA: TGTGCCAGCTCACCTGGGGAGGGGAGACAGCCCCAGCATTTT; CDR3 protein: CASSPGEGRQPQHF
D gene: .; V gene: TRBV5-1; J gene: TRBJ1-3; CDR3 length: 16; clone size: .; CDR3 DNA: TGCGCCAGCAGCGACAGGCAGATGGGGTCTGGAAACACCATATATTTT; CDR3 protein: CASSDRQMGSGNTIYF
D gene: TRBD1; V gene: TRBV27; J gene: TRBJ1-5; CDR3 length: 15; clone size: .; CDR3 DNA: TGTGCCAGCAGCCATCAGGGGGCTAGCAATCAGCCCCAGCATTTT; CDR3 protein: CASSHQGASNQPQHF
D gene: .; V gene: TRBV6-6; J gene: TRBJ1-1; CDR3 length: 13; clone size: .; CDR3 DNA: TGTGCCAGCAGTCCCGCAGGTCTTTGTTGGGCTTTCTTT; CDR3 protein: CASSPAGLCWAFF
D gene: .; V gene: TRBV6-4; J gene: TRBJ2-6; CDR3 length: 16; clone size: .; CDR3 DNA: TGTGCCAGCAGTGCCCAACAGGGCTCTGGGGCCAACGTCCTGACTTTC; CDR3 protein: CASSAQQGSGANVLTF
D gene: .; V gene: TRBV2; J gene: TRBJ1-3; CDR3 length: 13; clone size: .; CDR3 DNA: TGTGCCAGCAGTGTGGGCAGAGGAAACACCATATATTTT; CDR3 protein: CASSVGRGNTIYF
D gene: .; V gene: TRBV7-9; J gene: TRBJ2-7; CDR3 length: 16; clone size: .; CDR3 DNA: TGTGCCAGCAGCTTCTCCGGCCGAACAGGGCGCTTCGAGCAGTACTTC; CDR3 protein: CASSFSGRTGRFEQYF
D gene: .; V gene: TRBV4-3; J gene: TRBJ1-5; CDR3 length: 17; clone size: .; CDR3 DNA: TGCGCCAGCAGCCAAGAAGGGCAGGGAAGTCGGGATCAGCCCCAGCATTTT; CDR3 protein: CASSQEGQGSRDQPQHF
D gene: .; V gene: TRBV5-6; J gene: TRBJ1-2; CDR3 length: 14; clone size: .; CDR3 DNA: TGTGCCAGCAGGCTCGGGCGGGGCCCAGGCGGCTACACCTTC; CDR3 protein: CASRLGRGPGGYTF
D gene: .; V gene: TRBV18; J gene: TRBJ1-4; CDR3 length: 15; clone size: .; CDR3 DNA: TGTGCCAGCTCACCAAGGAGGGTAGATAATGAAAAACTGTTTTTT; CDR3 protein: CASSPRRVDNEKLFF
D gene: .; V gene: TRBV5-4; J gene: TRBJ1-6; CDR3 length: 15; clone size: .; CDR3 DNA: TGTGCCAGCAGCTGGGAGACAGGAAGGGATTCACCCCTCCACTTT; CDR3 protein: CASSWETGRDSPLHF
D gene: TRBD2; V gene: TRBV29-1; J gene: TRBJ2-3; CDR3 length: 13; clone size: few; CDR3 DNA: TGCAGCGTTGGGGAGGGTAGCACAGATACGCAGTATTTT; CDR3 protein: CSVGEGSTDTQYF
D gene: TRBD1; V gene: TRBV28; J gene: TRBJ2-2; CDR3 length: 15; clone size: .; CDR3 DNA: TGTGCCAGCAGTTCTGGACAGGGGAACACCGGGGAGCTGTTTTTT; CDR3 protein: CASSSGQGNTGELFF
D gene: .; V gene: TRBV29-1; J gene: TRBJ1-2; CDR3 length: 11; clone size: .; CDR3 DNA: TGCAGCGTTGACGTGAGCTATGGCTACACCTTC; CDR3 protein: CSVDVSYGYTF
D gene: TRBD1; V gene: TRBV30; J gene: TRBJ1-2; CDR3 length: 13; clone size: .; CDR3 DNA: TGTGCCTCCCGAGGACAGGCCTCCTATGGCTACACCTTC; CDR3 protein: CASRGQASYGYTF
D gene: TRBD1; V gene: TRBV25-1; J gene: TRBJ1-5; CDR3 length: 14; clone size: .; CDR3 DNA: TGTGCCAGCGGACAGACAGGGCTCAATCAGCCCCAGCATTTT; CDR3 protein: CASGQTGLNQPQHF
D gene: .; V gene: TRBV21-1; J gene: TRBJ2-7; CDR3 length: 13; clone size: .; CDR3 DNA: TGTGCCAGCAGCAAAGGACACTCCTACGAGCAGTACTTC; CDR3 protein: CASSKGHSYEQYF
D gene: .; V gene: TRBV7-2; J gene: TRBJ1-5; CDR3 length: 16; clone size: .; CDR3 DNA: TGTGCCAGCAGCCAAGACGAGATCAGGGCTATTCAGCCCCAGCATTTT; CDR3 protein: CASSQDEIRAIQPQHF
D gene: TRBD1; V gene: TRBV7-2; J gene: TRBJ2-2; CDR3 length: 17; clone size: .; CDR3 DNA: TGTGCCAGCAGCCCGAATTGGGACAGACAGAACACCGGGGAGCTGTTTTTT; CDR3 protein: CASSPNWDRQNTGELFF
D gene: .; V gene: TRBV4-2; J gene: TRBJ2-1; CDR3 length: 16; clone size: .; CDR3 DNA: TGTGCCAGCAGCCAAGATCGGGGATTCTCCTACAATGAGCAGTTCTTC; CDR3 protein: CASSQDRGFSYNEQFF
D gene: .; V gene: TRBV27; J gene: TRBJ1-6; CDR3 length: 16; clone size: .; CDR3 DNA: TGTGCCAGCGGTAGGGAGGGGCTCGGGTATAATTCACCCCTCCACTTT; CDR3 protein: CASGREGLGYNSPLHF
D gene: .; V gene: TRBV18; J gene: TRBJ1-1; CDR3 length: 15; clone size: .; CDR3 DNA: TGTGCCAGCTCACCAGGCGGCAGGGGTAACACTGAAGCTTTCTTT; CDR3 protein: CASSPGGRGNTEAFF
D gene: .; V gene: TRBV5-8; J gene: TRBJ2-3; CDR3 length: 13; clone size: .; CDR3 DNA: TGTGCCAGCAGCTTTCAGGGATCAGATACGCAGTATTTT; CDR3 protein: CASSFQGSDTQYF
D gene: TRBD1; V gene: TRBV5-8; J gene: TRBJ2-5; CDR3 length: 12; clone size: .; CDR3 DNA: TGTGCCAGCAGCCGGACAGGGGAGACCCAGTACTTC; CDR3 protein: CASSRTGETQYF
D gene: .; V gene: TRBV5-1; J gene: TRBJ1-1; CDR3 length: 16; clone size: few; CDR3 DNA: TGCGCCAGCAGCTTGGGGACGGGAATAGCGAACACTGAAGCTTTCTTT; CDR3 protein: CASSLGTGIANTEAFF
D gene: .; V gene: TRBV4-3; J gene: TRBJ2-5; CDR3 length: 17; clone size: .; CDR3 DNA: TGCGCCAGCAGCCAAGATTTTACATCGACGGGAGCCGAGACCCAGTACTTC; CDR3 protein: CASSQDFTSTGAETQYF
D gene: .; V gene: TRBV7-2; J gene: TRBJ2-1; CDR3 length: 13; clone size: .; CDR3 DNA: TGTGCCAGCAGCTTAAGGGGCGGAGATGAGCAGTTCTTC; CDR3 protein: CASSLRGGDEQFF
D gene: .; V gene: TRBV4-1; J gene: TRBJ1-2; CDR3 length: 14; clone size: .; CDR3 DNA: TGCGCCAGCAGCCCAGATAAGGACTTCTATGGCTACACCTTC; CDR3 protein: CASSPDKDFYGYTF